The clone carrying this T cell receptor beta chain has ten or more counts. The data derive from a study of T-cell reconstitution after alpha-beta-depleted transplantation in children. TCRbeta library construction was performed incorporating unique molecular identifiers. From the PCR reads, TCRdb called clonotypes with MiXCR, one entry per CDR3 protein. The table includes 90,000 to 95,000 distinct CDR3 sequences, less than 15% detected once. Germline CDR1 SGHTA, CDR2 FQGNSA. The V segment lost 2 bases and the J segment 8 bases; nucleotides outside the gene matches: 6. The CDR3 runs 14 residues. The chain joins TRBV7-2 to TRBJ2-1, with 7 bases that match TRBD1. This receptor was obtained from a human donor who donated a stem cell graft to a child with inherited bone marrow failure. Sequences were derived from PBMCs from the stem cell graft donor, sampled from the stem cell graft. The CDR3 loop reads CASSLWQGVDEQFF. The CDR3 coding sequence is TGTGCCAGCAGCTTATGGCAGGGGGTCGATGAGCAGTTCTTC.